The 27 T cell receptor beta chains listed next were all sequenced from one sample in a study of blood T cell repertoires in COVID-19. Profiled with immunoSEQ multiplex PCR; TCRdb holds only in-frame clones, not every one. The sample has under 200,000 clones, over 70% seen once. The material sequenced was PBMCs or T cells enriched from blood (not recorded which). These receptors originate from a man aged 50 or older who had recovered from COVID-19.

The J gene is TRBJ2-2, the V gene TRBV9, with TRBD2 matching 14 bases. Germline trimming cut 3 bases from V and 0 bases from J; bases unmatched to any gene: 7. Germline assignment: CDR1 SGDLS and CDR2 YYNGEE. The CDR3 totals 19 residues. The CDR3 spells CASSADGLAGGTNTGELFF. CDR3 nucleotide sequence: TGTGCCAGCAGCGCTGACGGACTAGCGGGGGGAACGAACACCGGGGAGCTGTTTTTT.

This chain links TRBV6-4 with TRBJ2-7, with TRBD1 matching over 11 bases. The CDR3 totals 17 residues. The germline V gene encodes CDR1 MRHNA and CDR2 SNTAGT. Germline trimming cut 3 bases from V and 3 bases from J; bases unmatched to any gene: 10. DNA for the CDR3: TGTGCCAGCAGTGAAACCGGGGACAGGGGGACCGACTACGAGCAGTACTTC. The encoded protein is CASSETGDRGTDYEQYF.

The chain employs TRBV5-1 and TRBJ2-7; TRBD1 might be the D (8 bases). The V gene lost 2 bases and the J gene lost 5 bases, with 14 bases spanning the gap. Germline V CDR1 and CDR2: SGHRS, YFSETQ. The CDR3 is made up of 14 amino acids. The chain's CDR3 is CASSFQGAGDEQYF. The CDR3 region has the DNA TGCGCCAGCAGCTTTCAGGGGGCGGGGGACGAGCAGTACTTC.

This rearrangement joins TRBV30 to TRBJ2-2; D ambiguous. V lost 2 bases, J lost 6 bases, and 16 bases lay in between. Germline V CDR1 and CDR2: GTSNPN, SVGIG (reference sequence). The CDR3 loop spans 15 amino acids. CDR3 sequence: CAWSPGLISAGELFF. In DNA form, the CDR3 reads TGTGCCTGGAGTCCGGGTCTTATCTCCGCCGGGGAGCTGTTTTTT. The whole variable domain, remainder taken from reference TRBV30 and TRBJ2-2, is SQTIHQWPATLVQPVGSPLSLECTVEGTSNPNLYWYRQAAGRGLQLLFYSVGIGQISSEVPQNLSASRPQDRQFILSSKKLLLSDSGFYLCAWSPGLISAGELFFGEGSRLTVL.

The chain joins TRBV7-2 to TRBJ2-3; TRBD2 agrees at 10 bases. The trim removed 3 bases at V and 4 bases at J, leaving 7 bases unmatched. This CDR3 is built from 16 residues. Germline V gene data show CDR1 as SGHTA and CDR2 as FQGNSA. In DNA form, the CDR3 reads TGTGCCAGCAGCTTTCTCCCTAGCGGGGGTGCAGATACGCAGTATTTT. It yields the protein CASSFLPSGGADTQYF.

The J gene is TRBJ2-7, the V gene TRBV9; tentative D call: TRBD2 (5 bases). Germline V gives CDR1 SGDLS, CDR2 YYNGEE. This CDR3 spans 15 amino acids. V lost 0 bases to trimming and J lost 6 bases, with 16 bases between them. CDR3 bases: TGTGCCAGCAGCGTAGGGCTACCCGGGGTTGGCGAGCAGTACTTC. Residues: CASSVGLPGVGEQYF.

In this sample, this clone turned up once. The rearrangement uses TRBV7-9 and TRBJ2-7, with D uncertain. The CDR3 consists of 12 residues. From germline, CDR1 is SEHNR and CDR2 FQNEAQ (reference sequence). V lost 2 bases and J 6 bases, leaving 8 bases between the germline ends. The CDR3 bases are TGTGCCAGCAGCTTACGGTCTGGCGAGCAGTACTTC. It codes for CASSLRSGEQYF.

The V gene is TRBV12-3 or TRBV12-4, the J gene TRBJ2-3, with TRBD2 identical over 11 bases. The CDR3 covers 13 residues. V shed 10 bases, J shed 6 bases, and the junction held 6 bases outside the gene matches. The CDR3 spells CAIARLAGDTQYF. The CDR3 nucleotides read TGTGCCATTGCTAGACTAGCGGGGGATACGCAGTATTTT.

The genes are TRBV5-1 and TRBJ1-1, with 9 nucleotides matching TRBD1. Germline V gives CDR1 SGHRS, CDR2 YFSETQ. The junction had 6 bases not matched to a gene; V was cut back by 3 bases and J by 3 bases. This CDR3 spans 15 amino acids. CDR3 region: CASSSGQGPYTEAFF. In DNA, the CDR3 is TGCGCCAGCAGCTCTGGACAGGGGCCGTACACTGAAGCTTTCTTT.

The rearrangement uses TRBV25-1 and TRBJ1-5; D is ambiguous. CDR3 size: 13 residues. Germline V gene sequence: CDR1 MGHDK, CDR2 SYGVNS. V lost 6 bases and J lost 0, with 6 bases in between. The CDR3 DNA is TGTGCCAGCAGCACCGGTAGCAATCAGCCCCAGCATTTT. It yields the protein CASSTGSNQPQHF.

This chain connects TRBV12-3 or TRBV12-4 to TRBJ1-2; 9 positions agree with TRBD1. The CDR3 sequence is 13 residues long. The V segment lost 6 bases and the J segment 8 bases; nucleotides outside the gene matches: 7. Here the CDR3 reads CASSPGTGTGYTF. CDR3 nucleotide sequence: TGTGCCAGCAGCCCCGGGACAGGGACCGGCTACACCTTC.

The sample holds a few counts of this clone. J is TRBJ2-2 and V is TRBV5-4; 8 nucleotides align to TRBD1. Germline V gene lookup returns CDR1 SGHNT and CDR2 YYREEE (reference sequence). CDR3 size: 17 residues. V shed 0 bases, J shed 7 bases, and the junction held 11 bases outside the gene matches. CDR3 protein: CASSLAPGQDVGGELFF. In nucleotides, the CDR3 is TGTGCCAGCAGCTTGGCTCCGGGACAGGATGTCGGCGGGGAGCTGTTTTTT.

The chain employs TRBV2 and TRBJ2-5; the D gene is possibly TRBD2 (5 bases). Germline values: CDR1 SNHLY, CDR2 FYNNEI. The CDR3 extends over 14 amino acids. Trimming pared 6 bases from V and 2 bases from J, leaving 13 bases between. This chain's CDR3 is CASRTSGAQETQYF. Here the CDR3 DNA reads TGTGCCAGCAGGACCAGCGGCGCGCAAGAGACCCAGTACTTC.

This clone was picked up a small number of times. Other DNA sequences from this sample encode an identical CDR3 as well. The V gene is TRBV15, the J gene TRBJ1-2; D uncertain. This CDR3 is built from 13 residues. V was pared by 0 bases and J by 7 bases, with 9 bases between. The germline CDR1 and CDR2 sequences are LNHNV and YYDKDF (reference sequence). CDR3 residues: CATSRDSGGGYTF. The CDR3 DNA reads as TGTGCCACCAGCAGAGATAGTGGAGGTGGCTACACCTTC.

CDR3 sequence reads: CASSLTGTVGGNTIYF. In nucleotides, the CDR3 is TGTGCCAGTAGCCTCACCGGGACAGTCGGCGGAAACACCATATATTTT. This rearrangement joins TRBV19 to TRBJ1-3; TRBD1 agrees at 7 bases. The CDR3 is 16 residues long. V was clipped by 6 bases and J by 4 bases; unmatched bases: 12. CDR1 is LNHDA, CDR2 SQIVND, per germline (reference sequence).

In this sample, this clone turned up a few times. The chain carries TRBV21-1 and TRBJ2-5; the D call of TRBD1 is as the table states it, not checked on the DNA. TRBV21-1 counts as a pseudogene. The CDR3 extends over 11 amino acids. CDR3 nucleotide sequence: TGTGCCAGCAGCACACAAGAGACCCAGTACTTC. It yields the protein CASSTQETQYF.

This clone was seen only a few times. The CDR3 nucleotides are TGTGCCAGCAGTTACTCGCAGGGGGACTCTGGAAACACCATATATTTT. Encoded protein: CASSYSQGDSGNTIYF. The chain uses TRBV6-5 and TRBJ1-3, with TRBD1 matching over 7 bases. J was trimmed by 0 bases and V by 0 bases; bases with no gene match: 2. Per germline, CDR1 MNHEY and CDR2 SVGAGI. The CDR3 consists of 16 residues.

This chain uses TRBV10-3 with TRBJ2-1; maybe TRBD2 (5 bases). The CDR3 sequence is 14 residues long. The V end was cut by 3 bases, the J end by 7 bases, with 13 bases between. The germline gives CDR1 ENHRY, CDR2 SYGVKD. CDR3 protein: CAISDRLTRNEQFF. The CDR3 nucleotides are TGTGCCATCAGTGACCGACTAACACGGAATGAGCAGTTCTTC.

Remarks on this clone: An end of the junction differs from the germline gene, which may be a read error. V usage is TRBV19 and J usage is TRBJ1-1, with 8 nucleotides matching TRBD1. The germline V gene encodes CDR1 LNHDA and CDR2 SQIVND (reference sequence). The CDR3 runs 13 residues. CDR3 nucleotides: TGTGCCAGTAAGTGGACAGGGAACGCTGAAGCTTTCTTT. The encoded protein is CASKWTGNAEAFF.

This clone has only one observation. Here the CDR3 reads CASSQATGLYEQYF. CDR3 nucleotide sequence: TGTGCCAGCAGCCAAGCAACAGGGTTATACGAGCAGTACTTC. J is TRBJ2-7 and V is TRBV6-5; tentatively, D is TRBD1 (6 bases). V gave up 6 bases and J gave up 4 bases, with 16 bases separating them. The CDR3 spans 14 residues. The germline V gene has CDR1 MNHEY and CDR2 SVGAGI.

The chain has TRBV2 and TRBJ2-7, with D perhaps TRBD2 (5 bases). Trimming removed 5 bases from V and 8 bases from J, with 22 bases in between. Germline loops: CDR1 SNHLY, CDR2 FYNNEI. There are 15 residues in the CDR3. The CDR3 reads CASSKGASFDEKQYF. The CDR3 bases are TGTGCCAGCAGTAAGGGCGCTAGCTTTGATGAAAAGCAGTACTTC.

The rearrangement links TRBV27 to TRBJ2-3, with 12 bases identical to TRBD2. The CDR3 has 18 residues. Per the germline V gene, CDR1 is MNHEY and CDR2 is SMNVEV (reference sequence). V shed 6 bases and J 1 base; nucleotides not matched to a gene: 11. The CDR3 loop is CASSPTSWTSGGTDTQYF. CDR3 in DNA: TGTGCCAGCAGCCCAACCTCCTGGACTAGCGGGGGCACAGATACGCAGTATTTT.

The CDR3 bases are TGTGCCAGCTCACCTTCCATCGGGACAGGGCACCCGGATGAGCAGTTCTTC. Its translation: CASSPSIGTGHPDEQFF. This chain uses TRBV18 with TRBJ2-1; 9 bases fit TRBD1. The CDR3 is made up of 17 amino acids. In germline, CDR1 is KGHSH, CDR2 LQKENI. Trimming at V came to 3 bases and at J to 8 bases, leaving 14 bases not matched to a gene. Filled out from reference TRBV18 and TRBJ2-1, the complete variable domain reads NAGVMQNPRHLVRRRGQEARLRCSPMKGHSHVYWYRQLPEEGLKFMVYLQKENIIDESGMPKERFSAEFPKEGPSILRIQQVVRGDSAAYFCASSPSIGTGHPDEQFFGPGTRLTVL.

The genes are TRBV7-2 and TRBJ2-7; 7 nucleotides line up with TRBD2. Germline trimming cut 1 base from V and 3 bases from J; bases unmatched to any gene: 3. This CDR3 spans 14 amino acids. Germline V gene data show CDR1 as SGHTA and CDR2 as FQGNSA. Here the CDR3 reads CASSLDGGNYEQYF. The CDR3 DNA reads as TGTGCCAGCAGCTTAGACGGGGGGAACTACGAGCAGTACTTC.

The J gene is TRBJ1-2, the V gene TRBV5-4, with 8 bases that match TRBD1. The CDR3 has 12 residues. Germline CDR1 SGHNT, CDR2 YYREEE (reference sequence). V lost 1 base and J lost 8; bases outside the gene matches: 1. For the CDR3, the DNA is TGTGCCAGCAGCTTGCGACAGGGGGGCTACACCTTC. The encoded protein is CASSLRQGGYTF.

The rearrangement links TRBV9 to TRBJ1-4; TRBD1 might be the D (6 bases). Trimming left V 0 bases short and J 8 bases short, with 14 bases between. CDR1 and CDR2 from the germline V gene are SGDLS and YYNGEE. The CDR3 is 15 amino acids. Written as DNA, the CDR3 is TGTGCCAGCAGCGTAGTGGGGGCGCGAGGAGAAAAACTGTTTTTT. Amino acids: CASSVVGARGEKLFF.

Only a few counts were recorded for this clone. The chain uses TRBV10-3 and TRBJ2-7; TRBD1 is a possible D gene (5 bases). Germline V gene sequence: CDR1 ENHRY, CDR2 SYGVKD. This CDR3 is built from 16 residues. V shed 2 bases and J shed 0 bases, with 14 bases lying between them. This CDR3 is CAISEGQAFPSYEQYF. As DNA, the CDR3 is TGTGCCATCAGTGAGGGACAAGCATTTCCCTCCTACGAGCAGTACTTC.